The 12 T cell receptor beta chains below all came from one sample that was sequenced in a study of blood T cell repertoires in COVID-19. Profiled with immunoSEQ multiplex PCR; TCRdb holds only in-frame clones, not every one. The table shows approximately 58,000 clones, with 85% to 90% occurring only once. The sequencing input was peripheral blood. Every receptor here comes from a man aged 35 to 55 with active COVID-19.

V gene TRBV7-8 combines with J gene TRBJ2-7; a weak D match, TRBD1 (6 bases). The CDR3 extends over 15 amino acids. The V end was cut by 0 bases, the J end by 0 bases, with 9 bases between. Per germline, CDR1 SGHVS and CDR2 FQNEAQ. Here the CDR3 reads CASSLARTASYEQYF. The CDR3 DNA is TGTGCCAGCAGCTTAGCGAGGACAGCCTCCTACGAGCAGTACTTC.

This clone was seen a single time. The chain employs TRBV6-5 and TRBJ1-1; 8 nucleotides match TRBD1. From germline, CDR1 is MNHEY and CDR2 SVGAGI. This CDR3 region has 15 residues. Unmatched junction bases numbered 5, after V lost 5 bases and J lost 0 bases. CDR3 amino acids: CASSPRTGLNTEAFF. The CDR3 DNA follows: TGTGCCAGCAGTCCTCGGACAGGGTTGAACACTGAAGCTTTCTTT.

The rearrangement links TRBV7-9 to TRBJ2-4; D possibly corresponds to TRBD1 (7 bases). This CDR3 comprises 14 residues. Per germline, CDR1 SEHNR and CDR2 FQNEAQ (reference sequence). The V gene lost 0 bases and the J gene lost 8 bases, with 11 bases spanning the gap. CDR3 sequence (DNA): TGTGCCAGCAGCTTAGCTCCCAGGGGGGACATTCAGTACTTC. Amino acids: CASSLAPRGDIQYF. Combining the CDR3 with reference TRBV7-9 and TRBJ2-4 gives the whole variable domain DTGVSQNPRHKITKRGQNVTFRCDPISEHNRLYWYRQTLGQGPEFLTYFQNEAQLEKSRLLSDRFSAERPKGSFSTLEIQRTEQGDSAMYLCASSLAPRGDIQYFGAGTRLSVL.

The V and J genes are TRBV28 and TRBJ2-1, with no clear D. Germline V gives CDR1 MDHEN, CDR2 SYDVKM. The CDR3 length is 12 residues. Trimming stripped 5 bases from V and 3 bases from J, with 5 bases between. The CDR3 region has the DNA TGTGCCAGCAGTCATAGCTACAATGAGCAGTTCTTC. Encoded protein: CASSHSYNEQFF.

V and J are TRBV3-1 (or the pseudogene TRBV3-2) and TRBJ1-2, with D uncertain. This CDR3 has 16 residues. Germline assignment: CDR1 LGHDT and CDR2 YNNKEL (reference sequence). With 3 bases removed from V and 1 base from J, the gap between germline ends came to 15 bases. CDR3 nucleotides: TGTGCCAGCAGCCATAGATTACAGCAGAATAACTATGGCTACACCTTC. Protein sequence: CASSHRLQQNNYGYTF.

V is TRBV5-1 and J is TRBJ2-7; possible D gene TRBD2, 5 bases. Germline CDR1 and CDR2: SGHRS and YFSETQ. Trimming removed 3 bases from V and 0 bases from J, with 13 bases in between. This CDR3 is 15 amino acids long. This CDR3 is CASSSNPGFSYEQYF. CDR3 in DNA: TGCGCCAGCAGCTCTAACCCGGGGTTCTCCTACGAGCAGTACTTC. Using reference TRBV5-1 and TRBJ2-7 for the parts outside the CDR3, the full variable domain is KAGVTQTPRYLIKTRGQQVTLSCSPISGHRSVSWYQQTPGQGLQFLFEYFSETQRNKGNFPGRFSGRQFSNSRSEMNVSTLELGDSALYLCASSSNPGFSYEQYFGPGTRLTVT.

This chain connects TRBV2 to TRBJ1-3; 7 bases are shared with TRBD1. The CDR3 length is 14 residues. Germline values: CDR1 SNHLY, CDR2 FYNNEI. Germline trimming cut 4 bases from V and 0 bases from J; bases unmatched to any gene: 0. CDR3 coding DNA: TGTGCCAGCAGTGGGGACAGCTCTGGAAACACCATATATTTT. Translated, it gives CASSGDSSGNTIYF. Filled out from reference TRBV2 and TRBJ1-3, the complete variable domain reads EPEVTQTPSHQVTQMGQEVILRCVPISNHLYFYWYRQILGQKVEFLVSFYNNEISEKSEIFDDQFSVERPDGSNFTLKIRSTKLEDSAMYFCASSGDSSGNTIYFGEGSWLTVV.

This rearrangement joins TRBV6-5 to TRBJ2-1, with TRBD2 matching 7 bases. The CDR3 totals 12 residues. Unmatched junction bases numbered 4, after V lost 7 bases and J lost 7 bases. The germline CDR1 and CDR2 sequences are MNHEY and SVGAGI. The CDR3 nucleotides are TGTGCCAGCAAGAGGGAGGGGAATGAGCAGTTCTTC. Residues: CASKREGNEQFF.

The rearrangement uses TRBV28 and TRBJ1-2, with unresolved D. V was pared by 5 bases and J by 0 bases, with 10 bases between. This CDR3 spans 14 amino acids. Germline CDR1 MDHEN, CDR2 SYDVKM. In DNA, the CDR3 is TGTGCCAGCAGTCTCGGAGTATCTAACTATGGCTACACCTTC. Its translation is CASSLGVSNYGYTF.

Here the CDR3 reads CASSLGLSSINEQFF. CDR3 DNA: TGTGCCAGCAGCCTGGGACTCTCATCTATCAATGAGCAGTTCTTC. This chain joins TRBV5-7 and TRBJ2-1; TRBD2 is a possible D gene (6 bases). TRBV5-7 is filed as an ORF, its function uncertain. Trimming removed 4 bases at V and 6 bases at J, with 17 bases between. The CDR3 has 15 amino acids.

The table lists this clone with many counts. The chain employs TRBV5-1 and TRBJ2-7; 12 positions agree with TRBD2. The V and J ends lost 3 bases and 6 bases, in that order; junction bases with no gene match: 13. Germline values: CDR1 SGHRS, CDR2 YFSETQ. The CDR3 runs 17 residues. CDR3 coding DNA: TGCGCCAGCAGCTCCACGACTAGCGGGAGCGCAAGAGGCGAGCAGTACTTC. Its translation is CASSSTTSGSARGEQYF.

This rearrangement joins TRBV11-2 to TRBJ1-1; tentative D call: TRBD1 (5 bases). Trimming pared 5 bases from V and 5 bases from J, leaving 21 bases between. Germline V gene lookup returns CDR1 SGHAT and CDR2 FQNNGV. There are 16 residues in the CDR3. The CDR3 sequence is CASSRGERGGSTEAFF. DNA for the CDR3: TGTGCCAGCAGCCGAGGAGAACGGGGGGGTAGTACTGAAGCTTTCTTT.